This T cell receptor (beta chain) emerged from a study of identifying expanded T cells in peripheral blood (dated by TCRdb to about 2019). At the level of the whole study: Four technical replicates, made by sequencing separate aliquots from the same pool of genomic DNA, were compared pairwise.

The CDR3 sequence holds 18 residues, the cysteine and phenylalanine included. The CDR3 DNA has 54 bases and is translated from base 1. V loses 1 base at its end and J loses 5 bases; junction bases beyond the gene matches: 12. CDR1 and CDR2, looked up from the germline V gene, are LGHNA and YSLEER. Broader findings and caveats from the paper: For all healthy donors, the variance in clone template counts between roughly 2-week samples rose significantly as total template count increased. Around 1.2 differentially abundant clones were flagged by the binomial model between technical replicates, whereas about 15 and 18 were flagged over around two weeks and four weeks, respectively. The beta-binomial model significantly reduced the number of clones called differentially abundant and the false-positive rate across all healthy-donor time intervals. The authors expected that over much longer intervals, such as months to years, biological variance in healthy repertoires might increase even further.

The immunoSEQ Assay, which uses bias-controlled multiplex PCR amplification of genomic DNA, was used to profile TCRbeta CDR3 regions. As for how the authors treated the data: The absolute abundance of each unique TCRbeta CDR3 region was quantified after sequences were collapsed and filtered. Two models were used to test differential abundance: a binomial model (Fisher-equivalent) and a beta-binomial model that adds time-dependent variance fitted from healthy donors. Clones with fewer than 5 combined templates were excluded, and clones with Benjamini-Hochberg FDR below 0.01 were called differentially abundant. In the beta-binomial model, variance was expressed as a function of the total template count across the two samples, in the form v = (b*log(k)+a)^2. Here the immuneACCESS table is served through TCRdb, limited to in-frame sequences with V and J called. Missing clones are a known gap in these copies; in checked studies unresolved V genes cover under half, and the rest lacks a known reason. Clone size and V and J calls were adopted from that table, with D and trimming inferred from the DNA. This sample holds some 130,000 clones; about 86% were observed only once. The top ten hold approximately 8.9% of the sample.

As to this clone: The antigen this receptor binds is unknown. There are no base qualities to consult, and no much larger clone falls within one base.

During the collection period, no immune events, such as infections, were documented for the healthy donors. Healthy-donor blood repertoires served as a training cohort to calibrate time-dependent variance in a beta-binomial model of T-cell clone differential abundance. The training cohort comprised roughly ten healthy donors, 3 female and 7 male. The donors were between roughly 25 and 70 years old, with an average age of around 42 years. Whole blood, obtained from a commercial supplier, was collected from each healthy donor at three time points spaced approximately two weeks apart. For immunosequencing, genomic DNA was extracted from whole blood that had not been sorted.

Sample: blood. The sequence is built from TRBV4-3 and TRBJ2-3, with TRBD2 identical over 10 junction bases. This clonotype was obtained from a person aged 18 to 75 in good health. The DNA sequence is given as TGCGCCAGCAGCCAAGCCTCTGCTAGCGGGGGCTTTCTAGATACGCAGTATTTT. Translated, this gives CASSQASASGGFLDTQYF.